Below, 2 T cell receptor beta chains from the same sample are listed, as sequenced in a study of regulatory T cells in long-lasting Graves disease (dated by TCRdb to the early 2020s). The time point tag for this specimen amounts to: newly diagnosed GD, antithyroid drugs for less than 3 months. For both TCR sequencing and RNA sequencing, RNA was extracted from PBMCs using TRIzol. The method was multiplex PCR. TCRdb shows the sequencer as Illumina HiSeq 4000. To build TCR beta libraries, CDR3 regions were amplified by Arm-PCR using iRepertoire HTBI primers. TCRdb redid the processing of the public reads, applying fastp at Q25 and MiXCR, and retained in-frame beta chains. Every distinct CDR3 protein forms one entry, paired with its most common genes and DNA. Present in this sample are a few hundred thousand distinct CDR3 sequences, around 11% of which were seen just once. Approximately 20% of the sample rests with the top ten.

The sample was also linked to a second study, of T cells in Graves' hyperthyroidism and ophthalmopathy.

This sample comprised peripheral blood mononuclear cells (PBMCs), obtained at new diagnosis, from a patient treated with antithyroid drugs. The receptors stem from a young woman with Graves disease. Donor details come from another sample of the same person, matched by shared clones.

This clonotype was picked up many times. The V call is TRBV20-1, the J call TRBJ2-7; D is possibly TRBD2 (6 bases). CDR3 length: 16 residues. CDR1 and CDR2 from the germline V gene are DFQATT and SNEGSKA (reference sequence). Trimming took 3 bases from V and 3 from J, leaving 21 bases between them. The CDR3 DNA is TGCAGTGCTAGGTCCGCACGGAGGGTCGCTCTCTACGAGCAGTACTTC. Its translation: CSARSARRVALYEQYF.

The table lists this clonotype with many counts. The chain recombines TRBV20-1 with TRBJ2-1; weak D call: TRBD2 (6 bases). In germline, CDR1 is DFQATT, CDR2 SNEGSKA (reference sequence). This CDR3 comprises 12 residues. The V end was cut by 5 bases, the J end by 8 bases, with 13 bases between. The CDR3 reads CSAEWEVYEQFF. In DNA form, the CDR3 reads TGCAGTGCTGAGTGGGAGGTCTATGAGCAGTTCTTC.